These T cell receptor beta chains were read from a single sample in a study of control samples from healthy donors and cancer patients. TCRdb's copy holds only in-frame clones and misses some; the assay was immunoSEQ multiplex PCR. The repertoire has 100,000 to 150,000 clones, around 90% of them found once; the top ten carry roughly 2.6%. The sample comprised blood. Receptors were obtained from a middle-aged man in good health. Both conserved end residues are trimmed from each CDR3.

v_gene	CDR3aa
TRBV14	ASSQAGGANEQF
TRBV6-1	ASSEVGETGELF
TRBV2	ASSAQDRAQPQH
TRBV6-1	ASREDRVTLQPQH
TRBV10-3	AIRVDGNQPQH
TRBV2	ASSQGRANQPQH
TRBV2	ASSETAASYEQY
TRBV30	AWSLSFITGELF
TRBV9	ASSGVPGQGAYEQY
TRBV18	ASSPAGDAEKLF
TRBV3-1/TRBV3-2	ASSQERLAGGEQF
TRBV19	ASSIRGRNSPLH
TRBV2	ASNGGPQNQETQY
TRBV28	ASSPWGTQY
TRBV7-6	ASSSTGGVGEKLF
TRBV7-2	ASSQGVGTYEQY
TRBV27	ASSRGRLPGANVLT
TRBV6-5	ASSYSSQSSYEQY
TRBV11-2	ASSLEGPGLVYYEQY
TRBV6-6	ASSYSSSNSPLH
TRBV9	ASSRQGQGRGETQY
TRBV6-1	ASSEDSGTGFEKLF
TRBV19	ASSNSRAEQF
TRBV12-3/TRBV12-4	ASSLGINYGYT
TRBV4-2	ASSQLGGVTGELF
TRBV6-2/TRBV6-3	ASSFSQARRNTIY
TRBV5-8	ASSLVIRGTEKLF
TRBV30	AWSGLGTEAF
TRBV5-4	ASSLDTGRSYNEQF
TRBV11-3	ASSLGRGGDTEAF
TRBV10-3	AISESVGYT
TRBV9	ASSPQGNEQF
TRBV11-2	ASSLDRADTQY
TRBV4-2	ASSQVHLSSYEQY
TRBV7-6	ASSLNPAGSHMSGELF
TRBV5-5	ASSAVPGIGETQY
TRBV30	AWSPGTGGYSGNTIY
TRBV13	ASSPSDEQSYNEQF
TRBV5-1	ASSPSPGETQY
TRBV11-3	ASSLRLYPRQPQH
TRBV11-2	ASRAGGHVSGYT
TRBV18	ASSPWGQNLEKLF
TRBV5-5	ASSLYVSSGRF
TRBV28	ASSTPRLGETQY
TRBV5-4	ASSTLYRDLSYEQY
TRBV30	AWTPGQGAGELF
TRBV19	ASRSGTTLRGYT
TRBV4-1	ASSQGVAGQETQY
TRBV11-2	ASSLVGFGGYT
TRBV28	ASREGQGPYGYT
TRBV19	ASRTGVSPLH
TRBV7-3	ASSLRAGDSPNTGELF